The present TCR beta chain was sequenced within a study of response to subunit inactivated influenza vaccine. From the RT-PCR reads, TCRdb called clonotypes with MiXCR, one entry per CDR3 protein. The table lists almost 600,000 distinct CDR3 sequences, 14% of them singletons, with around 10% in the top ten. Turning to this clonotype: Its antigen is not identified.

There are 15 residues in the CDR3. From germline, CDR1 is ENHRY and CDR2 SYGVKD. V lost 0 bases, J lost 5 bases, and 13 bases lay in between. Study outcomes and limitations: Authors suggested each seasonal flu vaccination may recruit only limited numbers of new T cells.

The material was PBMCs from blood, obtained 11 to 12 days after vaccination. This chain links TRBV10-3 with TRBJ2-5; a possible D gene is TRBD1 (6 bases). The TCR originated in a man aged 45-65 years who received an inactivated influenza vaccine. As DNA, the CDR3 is TGTGCCATCAGTGAGTCCAAGACAGGAGAGGAGACCCAGTACTTC. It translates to CAISESKTGEETQYF.